One and the same sample provided the 30 T cell receptor beta chains below, sequenced in a study of blood T cell repertoires in COVID-19. Libraries were prepared by immunoSEQ multiplex PCR; TCRdb keeps only in-frame clonotypes and omits some of them. The sample contains about 490,000 clones, 75% to 90% of which appear only once. Sequenced: peripheral blood. These receptors came from a human donor in a cohort sampled during active COVID-19.

Details on this clone: The same CDR3 also results from other DNA sequences found in this sample. The chain combines TRBV5-1 with TRBJ2-7, with D tentatively TRBD1 (5 bases). The CDR3 runs 14 residues. The V end lost 0 bases, the J end lost 1 base, and 8 bases lay between the germline ends. In germline, CDR1 is SGHRS, CDR2 YFSETQ. The CDR3 coding sequence is TGCGCCAGCAGCTTGGACAGGCGTTCCTACGAGCAGTACTTC. This gives the protein CASSLDRRSYEQYF. Supplemented by reference TRBV5-1 and TRBJ2-7, the full variable domain reads KAGVTQTPRYLIKTRGQQVTLSCSPISGHRSVSWYQQTPGQGLQFLFEYFSETQRNKGNFPGRFSGRQFSNSRSEMNVSTLELGDSALYLCASSLDRRSYEQYFGPGTRLTVT.

The V and J genes are TRBV29-1 and TRBJ1-1, with a tentative D call TRBD1 (6 bases). The V gene's germline CDR1 is SQVTM and CDR2 ANQGSEA. The germline V and J ends were trimmed by 5 bases and 5 bases, with 15 bases remaining between them. CDR3 length equals 13 residues. The CDR3 here is CSVLGAGETEAFF. The CDR3 DNA is TGCAGCGTTCTGGGGGCCGGGGAAACTGAAGCTTTCTTT. The full variable domain, completed using reference TRBV29-1 and TRBJ1-1, is SAVISQKPSRDICQRGTSLTIQCQVDSQVTMMFWYRQQPGQSLTLIATANQGSEATYESGFVIDKFPISRPNLTFSTLTVSNMSPEDSSIYLCSVLGAGETEAFFGQGTRLTVV.

This clone has a single count. This chain connects TRBV10-1 to TRBJ2-3; no clear D. The V end lost 0 bases, the J end lost 1 base, and 8 bases lay between the germline ends. Germline lookup yields CDR1 WNHNN and CDR2 SYGVQD (reference sequence). CDR3 size: 15 residues. For the CDR3, the DNA is TGCGCCAGCAGTGAGTCCGCTAGTCGCACAGATACGCAGTATTTT. Translated: CASSESASRTDTQYF.

J is TRBJ2-5 and V is TRBV10-3, with D perhaps TRBD2 (5 bases). The CDR3 length is 14 residues. Trimming cost V 2 bases and J 1 base, with 8 bases left between them. Germline CDR1 reads ENHRY; CDR2 reads SYGVKD. The DNA for the CDR3 is TGTGCCATCAGTGAGCGAGAGGGCCAAGAGACCCAGTACTTC. Its translation: CAISEREGQETQYF.

The chain carries TRBV7-3 and TRBJ2-3; the D gene is possibly TRBD2 (6 bases). The ends were cut back, 5 bases at V and 3 bases at J, with 12 bases in the middle. This CDR3 is built from 14 residues. CDR1 SGHTA and CDR2 FQGTGA come from the germline V gene. The CDR3 region is CASSPRRVTDTQYF. As DNA, the CDR3 is TGTGCCAGCAGCCCCCGGAGGGTAACAGATACGCAGTATTTT.

V gene TRBV5-5 combines with J gene TRBJ2-2; a possible D gene is TRBD1 (6 bases). The germline gives CDR1 SGHKS, CDR2 YYEKEE (reference sequence). The ends were cut back, 0 bases at V and 5 bases at J, with 11 bases in the middle. This CDR3 comprises 15 residues. In nucleotides, the CDR3 is TGTGCCAGCAGCTTGGTAGGCAGGGGTACCGGGGAGCTGTTTTTT. Protein product: CASSLVGRGTGELFF.

The gene calls are TRBV7-8 and TRBJ2-1; 11 bases line up with TRBD2. Trimming took 2 bases from V and 6 from J; bases not matched to a gene: 6. Germline V gene data show CDR1 as SGHVS and CDR2 as FQNEAQ. This CDR3 comprises 16 residues. CDR3 amino acids: CASSLPRTSGGNEQFF. CDR3 sequence (DNA): TGTGCCAGCAGCTTACCCCGAACTAGCGGGGGCAATGAGCAGTTCTTC.

The chain joins TRBV11-2 to TRBJ2-1, with TRBD2 matching over 12 bases. V lost 8 bases, J lost 0 bases, and 2 bases stayed unmatched. The germline V gene has CDR1 SGHAT and CDR2 FQNNGV. The CDR3 covers 15 residues. In nucleotides, the CDR3 is TGTGCCAGCGGACTAGCGGGAAACTCCTACAATGAGCAGTTCTTC. It is translated as CASGLAGNSYNEQFF.

The chain joins TRBV16 to TRBJ1-1; 9 bases fit TRBD1. The CDR3 loop spans 13 amino acids. In germline, CDR1 is KGHSY, CDR2 FQNENV. V trimming: 4 bases; J trimming: 10 bases; junction bases outside the gene matches: 7. The CDR3 DNA reads TGTGCCAGCAGCCCTACAGGGGGCGGAGTAGCTTTCTTT. Protein sequence: CASSPTGGGVAFF.

The chain uses TRBV9 and TRBJ2-3; D perhaps matches TRBD1 (5 bases). The CDR3 totals 16 residues. CDR1 is SGDLS and CDR2 is YYNGEE in the germline V gene. V lost 4 bases and J 2 bases, leaving 17 bases between the germline ends. CDR3 sequence: CASSTRFVGHTDTQYF. In DNA, the CDR3 is TGTGCCAGCAGCACCCGCTTTGTGGGGCACACAGATACGCAGTATTTT.

The gene calls are TRBV7-2 and TRBJ1-2; the match to TRBD1 covers 10 bases. Per the germline V gene, CDR1 is SGHTA and CDR2 is FQGNSA. After removal of 7 bases from V and 8 bases from J, the junction contained 13 bases not matched to a gene. This CDR3 has 15 residues. In nucleotides, the CDR3 is TGTGCCAGCAACTCCGGGACAGGGGCCCTACTCGGCTACACCTTC. Protein product: CASNSGTGALLGYTF.

On this clone itself: This same CDR3 is encoded by further DNA sequences in the sample. J is TRBJ2-7 and V is TRBV7-2, with TRBD1 as a possible D gene (5 bases). The germline gives CDR1 SGHTA, CDR2 FQGNSA. CDR3 length: 14 amino acids. Trimming cost V 2 bases and J 2 bases, with 10 bases left between them. CDR3 protein: CASSLNRGPYEQYF. CDR3 nucleotides: TGTGCCAGCAGCTTAAATAGGGGTCCCTACGAGCAGTACTTC.

This clone has more than one count but fewer than ten. This rearrangement joins TRBV28 to TRBJ1-5; 8 positions agree with TRBD1. This CDR3 has 13 amino acids. Germline CDR1 is MDHEN and CDR2 is SYDVKM. After removal of 11 bases from V and 7 bases from J, the junction contained 10 bases not matched to a gene. This CDR3 is CAESRGQEQPQHF. CDR3 nucleotides: TGTGCCGAGAGCAGGGGGCAGGAACAGCCCCAGCATTTT.

The rearrangement uses TRBV3-1 (or the pseudogene TRBV3-2) and TRBJ2-7; tentative D call: TRBD2 (6 bases). Per germline, CDR1 LGHDT and CDR2 YNNKEL (reference sequence). The germline V and J ends were trimmed by 6 bases and 7 bases, with 19 bases remaining between them. The CDR3 length is 14 residues. CDR3 sequence reads: CASSGTAQPGEQYF. In DNA form, the CDR3 reads TGTGCCAGCAGTGGGACTGCCCAACCAGGGGAGCAGTACTTC.

CDR3 amino acids: CASSFSGQALYGYTF. DNA of the CDR3: TGTGCCAGCAGCTTCTCCGGCCAGGCCCTCTATGGCTACACCTTC. This chain joins TRBV7-9 and TRBJ1-2; D uncertain. The V and J ends lost 3 bases and 4 bases respectively, with 15 bases between them. The CDR3 has 15 amino acids. CDR1 and CDR2 from the germline V gene are SEHNR and FQNEAQ (reference sequence).

The table lists this clone with a count of one. V is TRBV7-2 and J is TRBJ2-1; a possible D gene is TRBD2 (6 bases). This CDR3 region has 15 residues. Germline assignment: CDR1 SGHTA and CDR2 FQGNSA. Between the trimmed V and J ends, which lost 5 bases and 7 bases, there was a span of 18 bases. CDR3 amino acids: CASSRGLSLPNEQFF. In DNA form, the CDR3 reads TGTGCCAGCAGCCGGGGACTCTCCCTCCCGAATGAGCAGTTCTTC. Full variable domain (outside the CDR3, taken from reference TRBV7-2 and TRBJ2-1): GAGVSQSPSNKVTEKGKDVELRCDPISGHTALYWYRQSLGQGLEFLIYFQGNSAPDKSGLPSDRFSAERTGGSVSTLTIQRTQQEDSAVYLCASSRGLSLPNEQFFGPGTRLTVL.

The gene calls are TRBV5-1 and TRBJ2-3; perhaps TRBD1 as D (6 bases). V was clipped by 0 bases and J by 2 bases, with 10 bases between them. The CDR3 covers 15 residues. Germline V gene lookup returns CDR1 SGHRS and CDR2 YFSETQ. CDR3 sequence reads: CASSLAGDNTDTQYF. The CDR3 coding sequence is TGCGCCAGCAGCTTGGCCGGGGACAACACAGATACGCAGTATTTT.

CDR3 sequence: CATLRRRGGSNYGYTF. CDR3 DNA: TGTGCCACCTTGCGACGCAGAGGAGGATCTAACTATGGCTACACCTTC. V gene TRBV19 combines with J gene TRBJ1-2; D not resolved. Trimming removed 10 bases from V and 0 bases from J, with 21 bases in between. CDR1 and CDR2 (germline): LNHDA, SQIVND (reference sequence). This CDR3 region has 16 residues.

This sequence joins TRBV11-3 and TRBJ1-1; TRBD1 agrees at 8 bases. From germline, CDR1 is SGHNT and CDR2 YENEEA. Losses at the gene ends were 1 base for V and 7 bases for J; bases not matched to a gene: 5. This CDR3 contains 14 residues. The CDR3 loop is CASSLGTGRGEAFF. The CDR3, as DNA: TGTGCCAGCAGCTTAGGGACAGGGAGAGGTGAAGCTTTCTTT. Combining the CDR3 with reference TRBV11-3 and TRBJ1-1 gives the whole variable domain EAGVVQSPRYKIIEKKQPVAFWCNPISGHNTLYWYLQNLGQGPELLIRYENEEAVDDSQLPKDRFSAERLKGVDSTLKIQPAELGDSAVYLCASSLGTGRGEAFFGQGTRLTVV.

As to this clone: The same CDR3 also results from other DNA sequences found in this sample. The V call is TRBV19, the J call TRBJ2-2, with unresolved D. CDR1 and CDR2 from the germline V gene are LNHDA and SQIVND (reference sequence). The CDR3 covers 14 residues. The V gene lost 4 bases and the J gene lost 2 bases, with 8 bases spanning the gap. CDR3 sequence: CASSTQANTGELFF. The CDR3, as DNA: TGTGCCAGTAGTACTCAGGCAAACACCGGGGAGCTGTTTTTT.

This clone has only one observation. The rearrangement joins TRBV19 to TRBJ2-7; 9 nucleotides match TRBD1. There are 16 residues in the CDR3. J lost 0 bases, V lost 5 bases, and 8 bases had no gene match. CDR1 and CDR2 from the germline V gene are LNHDA and SQIVND (reference sequence). The CDR3 DNA sequence: TGTGCCAGTAGTCTCCAGGGACAGGGACCCTCCTACGAGCAGTACTTC. This gives the protein CASSLQGQGPSYEQYF.

The chain employs TRBV7-2 and TRBJ2-5; D may be TRBD2 (5 bases). Deletions cut 3 bases from V and 6 bases from J, with 14 bases between. This CDR3 has 14 amino acids. Looked up from germline, CDR1 is SGHTA and CDR2 is FQGNSA. The CDR3 coding sequence is TGTGCCAGCAGCTTTGTCCGAGGGCGAAAGACCCAGTACTTC. Residues: CASSFVRGRKTQYF. Combining the CDR3 with reference TRBV7-2 and TRBJ2-5 gives the whole variable domain GAGVSQSPSNKVTEKGKDVELRCDPISGHTALYWYRQSLGQGLEFLIYFQGNSAPDKSGLPSDRFSAERTGGSVSTLTIQRTQQEDSAVYLCASSFVRGRKTQYFGPGTRLLVL.

The genes are TRBV3-1 (or the pseudogene TRBV3-2) and TRBJ2-6, with TRBD2 matching 13 bases. The germline CDR1 and CDR2 sequences are LGHDT and YNNKEL (reference sequence). The junction had 3 bases not matched to a gene; V was cut back by 4 bases and J by 0 bases. The CDR3 is made up of 18 amino acids. Written as DNA, the CDR3 is TGTGCCAGCAGCCCCGGACTAGCGGGGGTCTCTGGGGCCAACGTCCTGACTTTC. Protein: CASSPGLAGVSGANVLTF.

This clone was observed once. The chain joins TRBV4-3 to TRBJ2-1; TRBD2 matches 9 bases. V shed 0 bases and J 9 bases; nucleotides not matched to a gene: 12. Germline lookup yields CDR1 LGHNA and CDR2 YSLEER. The CDR3 is 17 amino acids. This CDR3 is CASSQEAWLAGPGEQFF. The CDR3 DNA reads as TGCGCCAGCAGCCAAGAAGCATGGCTAGCGGGACCGGGTGAGCAGTTCTTC.

The chain's CDR3 is CASSPLAGAADTQYF. In DNA form, the CDR3 reads TGTGCCAGCAGCCCTTTAGCGGGAGCGGCAGATACGCAGTATTTT. The V and J genes are TRBV4-2 and TRBJ2-3; 9 bases are shared with TRBD2. There are 15 residues in the CDR3. Germline V lookup: CDR1 LGHNA, CDR2 YNFKEQ. V trimming: 4 bases; J trimming: 4 bases; junction bases outside the gene matches: 6.

This chain uses TRBV3-1 (or the pseudogene TRBV3-2) with TRBJ2-5; D may be TRBD1 (5 bases). This CDR3 has 15 amino acids. V lost 4 bases, J lost 5 bases, and 17 bases lay in between. In germline, CDR1 is LGHDT, CDR2 YNNKEL (reference sequence). CDR3: CASSLTQGGAETQYF. The DNA for the CDR3 is TGTGCCAGCAGCCTAACCCAGGGTGGAGCGGAGACCCAGTACTTC.

V and J are TRBV9 and TRBJ2-3; TRBD1 matches 8 bases. CDR3 length: 15 amino acids. CDR1 and CDR2 from the germline V gene are SGDLS and YYNGEE. Trimming took 4 bases from V and 2 from J; bases not matched to a gene: 6. CDR3 in DNA: TGTGCCAGCAGCCCGCTGGGACAGGTCACAGATACGCAGTATTTT. Protein product: CASSPLGQVTDTQYF. The full variable domain, with the rest looked up from reference TRBV9 and TRBJ2-3, is DSGVTQTPKHLITATGQRVTLRCSPRSGDLSVYWYQQSLDQGLQFLIQYYNGEERAKGNILERFSAQQFPDLHSELNLSSLELGDSALYFCASSPLGQVTDTQYFGPGTRLTVL.

The rearrangement joins TRBV6-6 to TRBJ2-5; weak D call: TRBD1 (5 bases). The ends were cut back, 2 bases at V and 5 bases at J, with 12 bases in the middle. The CDR3 sequence is 14 residues long. Germline assignment: CDR1 MNHNY and CDR2 SVGAGI (reference sequence). The CDR3, as DNA: TGTGCCAGCAGTTACGGGGCTAGTCGGGAGACCCAGTACTTC. It is translated as CASSYGASRETQYF.

J is TRBJ2-3 and V is TRBV29-1, with 8 bases identical to TRBD1. Germline V gene lookup returns CDR1 SQVTM and CDR2 ANQGSEA. This CDR3 has 14 residues. V was clipped by 4 bases and J by 6 bases; unmatched bases: 9. The CDR3 here is CSVVAGGALDTQYF. CDR3 nucleotide sequence: TGCAGCGTTGTGGCAGGGGGCGCTTTGGATACGCAGTATTTT.

The rearrangement links TRBV24-1 to TRBJ2-3; perhaps TRBD2 as D (5 bases). This CDR3 contains 14 residues. V lost 5 bases to trimming and J lost 3 bases, with 11 bases between them. Germline CDR1 reads KGHDR; CDR2 reads SFDVKD. Here the CDR3 DNA reads TGTGCCACCAGTGGCACGGACTTAACAGATACGCAGTATTTT. Translating it yields CATSGTDLTDTQYF.